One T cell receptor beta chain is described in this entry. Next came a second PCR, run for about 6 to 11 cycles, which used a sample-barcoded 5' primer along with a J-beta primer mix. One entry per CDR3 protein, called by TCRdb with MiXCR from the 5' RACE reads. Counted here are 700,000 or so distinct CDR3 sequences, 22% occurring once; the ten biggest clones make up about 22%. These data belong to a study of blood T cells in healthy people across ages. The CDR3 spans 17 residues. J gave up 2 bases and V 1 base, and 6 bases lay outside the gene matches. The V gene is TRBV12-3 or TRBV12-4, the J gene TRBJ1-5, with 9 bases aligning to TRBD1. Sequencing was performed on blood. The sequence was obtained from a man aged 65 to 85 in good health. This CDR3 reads CASSLGGQGRGNQPQHF. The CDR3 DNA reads TGTGCCAGCAGTTTAGGGGGACAGGGAAGGGGCAATCAGCCCCAGCATTTT.